Listed below are T cell receptor beta chains from one sample, sequenced in a study of graft-versus-host responses after intestinal transplantation. The antigens for these receptors are not known. Sequencing used immunoSEQ multiplex PCR; TCRdb keeps in-frame clones, though not all of them. The sample includes about 86,000 clones, 91% of them seen just once. The sample in question was unstimulated CD8+ T cells sorted from spleen or lymph node cells, obtained before intestinal transplant. The receptor source for this set is a human donor who received an intestinal transplant. CDR3s include the opening cysteine and the closing phenylalanine or tryptophan.

>TRBJ2-1|TRBV27
CASSFVGLAGVWQFF
>TRBJ1-2|TRBV25-1
CASSEQNNYGYTF
>TRBJ2-5|TRBV19
CASGPTIKETQYF
>TRBJ2-7|TRBV7-9
CASSSTGTGVKDGPYEQYF
>TRBJ2-5|TRBV5-6
CASSLAGGTLETQYF
>TRBJ1-2|TRBV5-6
CASSRNRGINYGYTF
>TRBJ2-7|TRBV5-1
CASSSEGGNYEQYF
>TRBJ1-1|TRBV7-8
CASSSTGLGTEAFF
>TRBJ2-7|TRBV4-1
CASSSGTGAYEQYF
>TRBJ2-7|TRBV4-1
CASSRRPFEEQYF
>TRBJ2-2|TRBV27
CASSTDRDPGELFF
>TRBJ1-5|TRBV7-8
CASSLGTAKGLGQPQHF
>TRBJ2-1|TRBV25-1
CASSESSGDGDEQFF
>TRBJ2-7|TRBV7-7
CASSPRDRAYEQYF
>TRBJ1-2|TRBV5-5
CASSLEQGANYGYTF
>TRBJ2-3|TRBV6-1
CASSEQRGYTDTQYF
>TRBJ1-5|TRBV28
CASKGKNRGLEPQHF
>TRBJ1-2|TRBV19
CASSIGGSYGYTF
>TRBJ2-5|TRBV19
CASNAGGQETQYF
>TRBJ2-3|TRBV5-4
CASSGKGTIAVQDTQYF